This TCR beta chain was sequenced for a study of cytomegalovirus exposure and HLA in healthy donors (dated by TCRdb to 2016 to 2017). About the study as a whole: According to an earlier analysis of a few hundred of the donors, about 179 million T cells yielded 95 million to 140 million unique TCR beta sequences and about 280 Gb of sequence data. The later analysis used no new phenotypic data to find candidate immune exposures, relying instead on TCR beta sequences and their occurrence across donors. The study was designed to test whether signatures of past pathogen exposure could be identified by cataloging public T cell receptors. To predict cytomegalovirus infection status, the study combined high-throughput TCR immunosequencing, statistical association of individual TCRs with disease status, and machine learning. The number of donors typed differed by locus, with roughly 629-640 for A, B, C, DRB1 and DQB1, over 500 for DQA1, over 600 for DPA1, and around 460 for DPB1. In an earlier analysis of a few hundred of the donors, high-throughput TCR beta sequencing was used to judge whether each TCR beta V gene segment behaved as functional or pseudogenic. Genome-wide SNP genotypes for about 60% of the 666 donors were used in a later genetic analysis, which treated that subset as a discovery cohort. Donor age, sex, ethnicity and CMV serostatus were compiled alongside the repertoire data. Both class I and class II loci were covered by HLA typing, at four-digit resolution. In addition to the first cohort of 666 subjects, a separate validation cohort of about 120 different subjects was used. Of the approximately 400 genotyped donors, over 65% fell in the genetic ancestry cluster associated with self-reported Caucasian donors. The study used immunosequencing to profile the T cell repertoires of approximately 630 subjects and linked those repertoires to cytomegalovirus serostatus. Every repertoire in the discovery cohort had been generated on one and the same sequencing platform. Among about 390 genotyped donors of the cohort, an average of approximately 230,000 unique TCR beta nucleotide sequences were sequenced per donor, roughly a sixth of them non-productive. Five DR-DQ haplotypes were treated as single units for association and clustering because of strong linkage in the cohort. A later analysis re-analyzed previously published TCR beta repertoires from hundreds of donors and added high-resolution HLA genotyping to study TCR occurrence patterns. An early release covering about 600 HLA-typed donors comprised about 300 gigabases of sequencing data and approximately 80 million unique TCR sequences.

The cohort comprised around 690 healthy bone marrow donors. At the time of sampling, all cohort members were nominally healthy, though unrecorded immune exposures were likely present. The donor tested CMV seronegative, placing the donor among the 300 to 400 seronegative members of the cohort. Each donor provided a peripheral blood sample, and peripheral blood mononuclear cells were used for TCR beta sequencing. The Qiagen DNeasy Blood Extraction Kit was used to extract genomic DNA from the blood cell samples. About this clone itself: No antigen is known for it. A junction boundary mismatches the germline segment, possibly from a read error.

Broad study findings and their caveats: A cluster of highly shared sequence variants was judged likely to represent a technical artifact of the sequencing pipeline. According to a later analysis, parvovirus B19, influenza, CMV and Epstein-Barr virus appeared linked to several top co-occurrence clusters. In a later analysis, HLA-associated TCR beta chains showed more clonal expansion and lower generation probabilities than non-associated chains that were equally common. A later analysis found that TCR association rates varied across HLA loci, with DRB1 alleles showing the most associated TCRs and HLA-C alleles the fewest. Because some donors lacked HLA typing at each locus, the association tests relied only on the typed subset. A further reported finding was that TCR beta sequences accurately predicted the HLA-A and HLA-B alleles for most subjects in the first cohort. A few of the identified cytomegalovirus-associated TCR beta chains were confirmed in vitro to be specific for cytomegalovirus antigens. In an earlier analysis of several hundred of the donors, most TCR beta V segments were observed in productive rearrangements about 87% or about 30% of the time, broadly matching IMGT annotations. It was suggested by the authors that the approach could potentially be generalized to other disease states and immunological phenotypes. Only TCR beta chains were sequenced in this cohort, and the absence of alpha or paired-chain data limited detectable features. Linkage disequilibrium might explain the correlated functional status among segregating V segments, but an unknown experimental factor could not be ruled out. In both the original and validation cohorts, the classifier was reported to diagnose cytomegalovirus status with high specificity and sensitivity. A later analysis associated 16,951 TCR beta sequences with specific HLA alleles at a false discovery rate of 0.05. Because counts were too low, fewer than 20 rarely observed V segments, including chromosome 9 orphons, were excluded from the earlier analysis of 587 of the donors. A later genetic analysis reported fewer N-insertions in productive TCRs among donors in an Asian-associated ancestry cluster than the roughly 700-donor mean. A later genetic analysis associated a missense DCLRE1C variant with V-gene and J-gene trimming of TCR beta chains, and an independent cohort replicated the association. CMV serostatus was the only immune exposure information available for the cohort. Assigning TCR associations to individual alleles was difficult when HLA alleles, especially DR and DQ, strongly co-occurred. Across donors, most TCR sequences were observed very rarely, whereas some public TCRs were present in many individuals. A later analysis found that most CMV-associated TCR beta chains appeared HLA-restricted, with HLA associations seemingly driven largely by CMV exposure. The study gave a list of some 150 TCR beta chains associated with cytomegalovirus. Roughly uniform sequencing depth across donors was assumed in presence/absence analyses, although this assumption may not hold.

The method behind the library was the immunoSEQ multiplex PCR assay. A mixture of 60 forward primers for TCR Vbeta segments and 13 reverse primers for TCR Jbeta segments was used in the multiplex PCR. The CDR3 region of rearranged TCR beta genes was amplified from genomic DNA with a multiplex PCR assay. The amplified TCR beta libraries were sequenced on the Illumina HiSeq System as 87-base-pair reads. The original methods were these. A later analysis counted approximately 84 million unique TCR beta chains across the 640 or so repertoires, and roughly 10 million of these chains were shared by at least two donors. A nearest-neighbor algorithm error-corrected the raw reads and collapsed the reads into unique sequences, merging closely related sequences to remove PCR and sequencing errors. CDR3 sequences were aligned to IMGT reference sequences to assign V, D and J gene segments. For a sequence to be retained, a match of at least six nucleotides was required to both a V gene segment and a J gene segment. Rearrangements were classified as productive when the CDR3 lacked stop codons and remained in frame with V and J, and all other rearrangements were classified as non-productive. CDR3 was defined according to IMGT convention as the region running from the second conserved V-encoded cysteine to the conserved J-encoded phenylalanine. The earlier analysis of fewer than 700 of the donors excluded sequences that lacked an unambiguous match to a single V gene segment. In an earlier analysis of some 590 of the donors, a V segment was called functional when productive rearrangements were above 56.7%, and segregating when the standard deviation between donors exceeded 5%. A statistical classification framework was built for diagnosing cytomegalovirus status from the catalog of TCR beta chain sequences. In a later analysis, TCR nucleotide sequences were compared against IMGT/GENE-DB human TR gene sequences so that V and J genes could be assigned. Using the TCRdist pipeline, a later analysis assigned CDR3 sequences along with most-parsimonious VDJ recombination scenarios. In a later analysis, each TCR beta chain was defined by its CDR3 amino acid sequence together with its V-gene family, and reads without a unique V-gene family were excluded. As a way to deal with suspected cross-contamination and a sequencing artifact, a later analysis dropped approximately 590 nucleotide sequences that were highly shared and had low generation probability. In a later analysis, a clonal expansion index for each public chain was calculated from normalized within-repertoire ranks of inferred template counts. In a later analysis, generation probabilities were computed using a VDJ recombination model fitted to out-of-frame rearrangements, and the results were checked against IGoR. Hypergeometric tests were used in a later analysis to score TCR-TCR, TCR-HLA and TCR-CMV co-occurrence, with a repertoire-size bias correction applied to the TCR pairs. In a later analysis, false discovery rates were estimated by permuting HLA or CMV assignments 20 times. A later analysis grouped co-occurring TCRs with DBSCAN, adding TCRdist sequence similarity when clustering within HLA-allele-positive subsets. Co-occurrence clustering excluded repertoires with fewer than 30,000 or more than 120,000 public chains, plus five with anomalous nucleotide sharing. The clones in this table, taken by TCRdb from immuneACCESS, are in-frame only. Not every clone is retained; where verified, under half of the shortfall comes from an unresolved V gene, and the cause of the rest is unknown. The V and J calls and the clone size are those of that table, but D and trimming were determined from the DNA. For this sample there are around 140,000 clones; roughly 85% appear just once. The ten largest clones take up more than 1.5% of the sample.

The sample comprised PBMCs. This TCR derives from a man aged 35-49 years in good health and CMV-seronegative.

This receptor has the CDR3 CATSSGTGASGPQHF. The nucleotide sequence is TGTGCCACCAGTTCCGGGACAGGGGCCTCGGGGCCCCAGCATTTT. The rearrangement combines TRBV28 with TRBJ1-5, and 10 bases in between align with TRBD1. The germline V gene encodes CDR1 MDHEN and CDR2 SYDVKM. From cysteine to phenylalanine, the CDR3 is 15 amino acids long. The retained sequence is limited to the CDR3, 45 bases, with the frame set at the first base. Where the CDR3 stops, the reference TRBV28 and TRBJ1-5 genes take over; the full variable domain is DVKVTQSSRYLVKRTGEKVFLECVQDMDHENMFWYRQDPGLGLRLIYFSYDVKMKEKGDIPEGYSVSREKKERFSLILESASTNQTSMYLCATSSGTGASGPQHFGDGTRLSIL.